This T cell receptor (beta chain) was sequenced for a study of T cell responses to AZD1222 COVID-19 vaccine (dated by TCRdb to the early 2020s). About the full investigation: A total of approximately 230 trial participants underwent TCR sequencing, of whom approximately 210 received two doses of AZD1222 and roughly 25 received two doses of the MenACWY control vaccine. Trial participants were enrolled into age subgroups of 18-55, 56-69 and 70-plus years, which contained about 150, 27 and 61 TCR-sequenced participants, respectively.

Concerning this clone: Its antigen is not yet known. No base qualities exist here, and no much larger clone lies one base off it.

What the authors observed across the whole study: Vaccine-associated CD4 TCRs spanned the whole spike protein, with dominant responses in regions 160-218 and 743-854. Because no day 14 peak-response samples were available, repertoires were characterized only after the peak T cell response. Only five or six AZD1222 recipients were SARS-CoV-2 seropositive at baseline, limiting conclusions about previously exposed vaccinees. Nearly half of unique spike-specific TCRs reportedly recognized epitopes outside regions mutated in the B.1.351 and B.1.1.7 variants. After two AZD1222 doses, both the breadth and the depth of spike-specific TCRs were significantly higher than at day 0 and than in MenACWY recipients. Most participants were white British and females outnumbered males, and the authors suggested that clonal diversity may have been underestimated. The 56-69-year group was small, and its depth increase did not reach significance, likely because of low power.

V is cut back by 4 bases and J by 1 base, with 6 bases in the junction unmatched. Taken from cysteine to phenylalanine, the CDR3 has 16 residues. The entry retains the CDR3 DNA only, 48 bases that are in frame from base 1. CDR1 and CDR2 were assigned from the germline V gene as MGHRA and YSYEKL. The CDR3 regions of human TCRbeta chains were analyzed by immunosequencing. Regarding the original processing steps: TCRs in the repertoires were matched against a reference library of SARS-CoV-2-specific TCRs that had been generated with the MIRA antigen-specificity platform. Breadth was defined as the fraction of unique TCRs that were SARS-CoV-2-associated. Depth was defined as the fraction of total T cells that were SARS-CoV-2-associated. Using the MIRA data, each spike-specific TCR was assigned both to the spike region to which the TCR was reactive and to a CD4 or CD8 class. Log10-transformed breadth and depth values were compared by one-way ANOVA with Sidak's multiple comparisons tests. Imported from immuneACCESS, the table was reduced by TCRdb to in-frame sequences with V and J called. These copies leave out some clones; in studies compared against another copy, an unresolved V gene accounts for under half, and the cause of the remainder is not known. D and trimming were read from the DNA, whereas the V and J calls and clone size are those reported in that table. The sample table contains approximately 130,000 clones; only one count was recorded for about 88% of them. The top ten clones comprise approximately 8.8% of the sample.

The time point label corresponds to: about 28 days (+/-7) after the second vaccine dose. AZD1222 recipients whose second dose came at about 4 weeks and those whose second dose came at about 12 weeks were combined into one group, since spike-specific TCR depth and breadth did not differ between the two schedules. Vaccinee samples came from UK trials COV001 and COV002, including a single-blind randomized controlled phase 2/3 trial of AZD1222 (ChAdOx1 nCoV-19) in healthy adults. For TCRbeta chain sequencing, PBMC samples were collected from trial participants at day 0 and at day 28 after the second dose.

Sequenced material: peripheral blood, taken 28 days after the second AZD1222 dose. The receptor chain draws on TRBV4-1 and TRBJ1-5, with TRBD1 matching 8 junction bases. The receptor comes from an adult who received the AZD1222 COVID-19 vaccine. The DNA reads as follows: TGCGCCAGCAGCCTCGACAGGGGTTTAAGCAATCAGCCCCAGCATTTT. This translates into CASSLDRGLSNQPQHF.